This T cell receptor beta chain originates from a study of technical replicates of blood from several donors. This table comes from immunoSEQ multiplex PCR, and its TCRdb copy is limited to in-frame clones, with some not included. The table shows under 90,000 clones, with about 92% occurring only once. The CDR3 is 16 residues long. CDR1 is MGHRA, CDR2 YSYEKL, per germline. The V and J ends lost 2 bases and 0 bases respectively, with 13 bases between them. The chain has TRBV4-1 and TRBJ1-1, with no clear D. This TCR derives from a human donor in good health. Source material: T cells isolated from PBMCs. CDR3 DNA sequence: TGCGCCAGCAGCCAAAGCGGGAGGGATATGAACACTGAAGCTTTCTTT. Residues: CASSQSGRDMNTEAFF.